This is a list of T cell receptor beta chains from one sample in a study of blood T cell repertoires in COVID-19. Data came from immunoSEQ multiplex PCR; TCRdb stores just in-frame clones and leaves some out. The data hold fewer than 200,000 clones, with around 83% observed a single time. The sample consisted of peripheral blood. The receptors were sampled from a woman in her 70s with COVID-19, enrolled during active disease. CDR3s include the opening cysteine and the closing phenylalanine or tryptophan. D genes are given only for firm matches. Clone size, where shown, is once, few, many, or a class for clones that have expanded.

size: .
D: .
J: TRBJ2-1
V: TRBV7-2
CDR3: CASSLVLNEQFF
DNA: TGTGCCAGCAGCTTAGTATTGAATGAGCAGTTCTTC

size: .
D: TRBD2
J: TRBJ2-4
V: TRBV9
CDR3: CASSVGSGSGIQYF
DNA: TGTGCCAGCAGCGTAGGAAGCGGGAGTGGCATTCAGTACTTC

size: .
D: TRBD1
J: TRBJ1-6
V: TRBV7-8
CDR3: CASSLSPDRAATPLHF
DNA: TGTGCCAGCAGCTTAAGTCCCGACAGGGCGGCAACACCCCTCCACTTT

size: .
D: TRBD2
J: TRBJ2-7
V: TRBV10-1
CDR3: CASSGLAGSYEQYF
DNA: TGCGCCAGTTCCGGACTAGCGGGTTCCTACGAGCAGTACTTC

size: .
D: TRBD2
J: TRBJ2-3
V: TRBV24-1
CDR3: CATSQVGTSGISTDTQYF
DNA: TGTGCCACCAGTCAAGTGGGGACTAGCGGTATATCAACAGATACGCAGTATTTT

size: .
D: .
J: TRBJ1-6
V: TRBV7-6
CDR3: CASSLASSYNSPLHF
DNA: TGTGCCAGCAGCTTAGCCAGCTCCTATAATTCACCCCTCCACTTT

size: .
D: .
J: TRBJ2-7
V: TRBV18
CDR3: CASSIGGGTYEQYF
DNA: TGTGCCAGCTCAATCGGAGGCGGCACCTACGAGCAGTACTTC

size: .
D: .
J: TRBJ1-6
V: TRBV30
CDR3: CAWKGRRGENSPLHF
DNA: TGTGCCTGGAAAGGTCGACGGGGGGAGAATTCACCCCTCCACTTT

size: .
D: .
J: TRBJ2-2
V: TRBV28
CDR3: CASGRLRGELFF
DNA: TGTGCCAGCGGGAGACTACGCGGGGAGCTGTTTTTT

size: .
D: TRBD1
J: TRBJ2-7
V: TRBV7-2
CDR3: CASSLWAGGAYEQYF
DNA: TGTGCCAGCAGCCTGTGGGCAGGGGGCGCCTACGAGCAGTACTTC

size: .
D: TRBD1
J: TRBJ1-2
V: TRBV30
CDR3: CAWSIRDRVHGYTF
DNA: TGTGCCTGGAGTATCCGGGACAGGGTGCATGGCTACACCTTC

size: .
D: TRBD1
J: TRBJ2-5
V: TRBV2
CDR3: CASSPGQQETQYF
DNA: TGTGCCAGCAGCCCGGGACAGCAAGAGACCCAGTACTTC

size: .
D: TRBD1
J: TRBJ1-4
V: TRBV2
CDR3: CASKRTGDEKLFF
DNA: TGTGCCAGCAAGCGGACAGGGGATGAAAAACTGTTTTTT

size: .
D: TRBD1
J: TRBJ2-7
V: TRBV18
CDR3: CASSPTGQGLYEQYF
DNA: TGTGCCAGCTCACCAACGGGACAGGGCCTCTACGAGCAGTACTTC

size: .
D: TRBD1
J: TRBJ1-5
V: TRBV4-1
CDR3: CASSPTGASSNQPQHF
DNA: TGCGCCAGCAGCCCAACAGGGGCCTCTAGCAATCAGCCCCAGCATTTT

size: .
D: .
J: TRBJ2-2
V: TRBV5-1
CDR3: CASSFSPQTSGELFF
DNA: TGCGCCAGCAGCTTCAGTCCCCAAACGTCCGGGGAGCTGTTTTTT

size: .
D: TRBD1
J: TRBJ2-4
V: TRBV19
CDR3: CASTLRQGDIQYF
DNA: TGTGCCAGTACGCTGCGACAGGGGGACATTCAGTACTTC

size: .
D: .
J: TRBJ2-5
V: TRBV6-6
CDR3: CASSYYSGQETQYF
DNA: TGTGCCAGCAGTTATTATAGCGGCCAAGAGACCCAGTACTTC

size: .
D: TRBD2
J: TRBJ2-1
V: TRBV9
CDR3: CASSVGLAAQNPSYNEQFF
DNA: TGTGCCAGCAGCGTAGGTCTAGCGGCCCAAAACCCCTCCTACAATGAGCAGTTCTTC

size: .
D: .
J: TRBJ1-1
V: TRBV2
CDR3: CASSYLQGLSEAFF
DNA: TGTGCCAGCAGTTATCTTCAGGGGTTATCTGAAGCTTTCTTT

size: .
D: TRBD2
J: TRBJ2-1
V: TRBV5-8
CDR3: CASSPTILTSVAYNEQFF
DNA: TGTGCCAGCAGCCCCACCATATTGACTAGCGTGGCCTACAATGAGCAGTTCTTC

size: .
D: .
J: TRBJ1-5
V: TRBV28
CDR3: CASRSPWTAGGTQHF
DNA: TGTGCCAGTAGAAGCCCGTGGACAGCGGGGGGGACCCAGCATTTT

size: once
D: TRBD1
J: TRBJ2-7
V: TRBV30
CDR3: CAWSKGQGATYEQYF
DNA: TGTGCCTGGAGTAAAGGACAGGGGGCGACCTACGAGCAGTACTTC

size: once
D: .
J: TRBJ1-1
V: TRBV5-1
CDR3: CASSLVPGAETEAFF
DNA: TGCGCCAGCAGCTTGGTTCCAGGGGCAGAAACTGAAGCTTTCTTT

size: .
D: TRBD2
J: TRBJ2-3
V: TRBV29-1
CDR3: CSVEVFGGRAGYTDTQYF
DNA: TGCAGCGTTGAGGTATTTGGCGGGAGGGCCGGCTACACAGATACGCAGTATTTT